This record concerns one T cell receptor beta chain sequence. This sample is drawn from a study of T cells in tuberculosis. Looking at the study overall: A South African cohort included IGRA-negative adolescents, latently infected IGRA-positive adolescents and adults with active tuberculosis.

The CDR3 has 16 residues. Using immunoSEQ multiplex PCR, the repertoire was profiled, and TCRdb retains in-frame clones only, with some absent. The data hold about 25,000 clones, with about 92% observed a single time. Sequenced sample: PBMCs. The receptor was isolated from a donor aged 5-35 years with latent tuberculosis or without tuberculosis infection. Some clones in this sample may be carry-over from other donors' samples. J is TRBJ2-5 and V is TRBV21-1; the D call in the table, TRBD1, was not verified against the DNA. TRBV21-1 is listed as a pseudogene. As DNA, the CDR3 is TGTGCCAGCAGCGACCGCCCCGGGACAGGGACAGAGACCCAGTACTTC. The encoded protein is CASSDRPGTGTETQYF.